This T cell receptor (beta chain) is drawn from a study of blood T cell repertoires in COVID-19. Study-level background: The study drew acute and convalescent COVID-19 samples from the United States, Italy and Spain. PBMCs, B-cell-depleted T cells, or T cells provided the cDNA or gDNA that made up the material.

There are 15 residues in the CDR3. The V gene end was trimmed by 0 bases and the J gene end by 7 bases; junction bases not matched to a gene: 7. Per germline, CDR1 MNHNS and CDR2 SASEGT. In the original processing: Scientists estimated how many nucleated cells there were by amplifying reference gene primers. The table came from immunoSEQ multiplex PCR; TCRdb's copy has only in-frame clones and leaves some out. V and J calls and clone size are those listed in that table; D and trimming were worked out from the DNA. In the table there are some 21,000 clones, around 90% of which are singletons. Specimen: peripheral blood. The chain employs TRBV6-1 and TRBJ2-3; 7 bases fit TRBD2. The TCR originated in a human donor in a cohort sampled during active COVID-19. The CDR3 protein is CASSEALAGDNTQYF. The CDR3 nucleotides are TGTGCCAGCAGTGAAGCATTGGCGGGGGATAATACGCAGTATTTT.